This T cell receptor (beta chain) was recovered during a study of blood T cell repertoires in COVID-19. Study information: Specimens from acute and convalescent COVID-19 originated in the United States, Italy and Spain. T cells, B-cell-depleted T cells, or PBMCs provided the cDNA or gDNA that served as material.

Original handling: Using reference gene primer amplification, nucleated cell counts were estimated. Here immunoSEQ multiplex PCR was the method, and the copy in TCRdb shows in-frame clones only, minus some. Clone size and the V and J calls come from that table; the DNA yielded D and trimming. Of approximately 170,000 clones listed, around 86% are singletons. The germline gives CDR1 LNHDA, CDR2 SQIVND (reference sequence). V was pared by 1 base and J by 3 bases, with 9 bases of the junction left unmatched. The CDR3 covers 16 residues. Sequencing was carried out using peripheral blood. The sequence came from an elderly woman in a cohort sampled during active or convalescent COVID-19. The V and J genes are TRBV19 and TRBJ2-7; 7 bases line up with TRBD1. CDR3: CASSIAGGRGSYEQYV. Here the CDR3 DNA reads TGTGCCAGTAGTATAGCAGGGGGAAGGGGGAGCTACGAGCAGTACGTC.